The 26 T cell receptor beta chains listed next were all sequenced from one sample in a study of blood T cell repertoires in COVID-19. The assay was immunoSEQ multiplex PCR, and TCRdb's table has in-frame clones only and misses some. The sample records around 110,000 clones, approximately 89% being singletons. Sequencing used peripheral blood. The receptors derive from a man aged 45-60 years with active or convalescent COVID-19.

This sequence joins TRBV20-1 and TRBJ1-1, with a possible D match to TRBD1 (5 bases). This CDR3 has 14 residues. Germline CDR1 is DFQATT and CDR2 is SNEGSKA (reference sequence). The V end lost 5 bases, the J end lost 5 bases, and 18 bases lay between the germline ends. The CDR3 bases are TGCAGTGCTCGTGCAGGGTCCTTCGAGACTGAAGCTTTCTTT. It yields the protein CSARAGSFETEAFF.

The chain joins TRBV5-1 to TRBJ2-7; TRBD1 matches at 7 bases. The CDR3 is 12 amino acids. Trimming at V came to 7 bases and at J to 3 bases, leaving 4 bases not matched to a gene. CDR1 and CDR2 from the germline V gene are SGHRS and YFSETQ. In nucleotides, the CDR3 is TGCGCCAGCCGACAGGGCGTCTACGAGCAGTACTTC. Its translation: CASRQGVYEQYF.

The sample holds one count of this clone. The J gene is TRBJ2-3, the V gene TRBV10-1; 7 bases agree with TRBD2. The CDR3 extends over 14 amino acids. J was trimmed by 2 bases and V by 5 bases; bases with no gene match: 4. Germline lookup yields CDR1 WNHNN and CDR2 SYGVQD (reference sequence). CDR3 sequence reads: CASSPQRDTDTQYF. DNA for the CDR3: TGCGCCAGCAGTCCCCAGCGGGACACAGATACGCAGTATTTT.

This rearrangement joins TRBV4-1 to TRBJ2-7; perhaps TRBD1 as D (6 bases). The germline CDR1 and CDR2 sequences are MGHRA and YSYEKL. Trimming took 2 bases from V and 10 from J, leaving 18 bases between them. The CDR3 is 14 residues long. CDR3 nucleotide sequence: TGCGCCAGCAGCCAAACCGGACAGTCTACGAAACAGTACTTC. Translation gives CASSQTGQSTKQYF.

V usage is TRBV29-1 and J usage is TRBJ2-1, with D perhaps TRBD1 (5 bases). CDR3 length: 13 amino acids. Germline CDR1 and CDR2: SQVTM and ANQGSEA. Trimming removed 6 bases at V and 4 bases at J, with 13 bases between. The CDR3, as DNA: TGCAGCGTGGCAGGGTCGATTTACAATGAGCAGTTCTTC. Its protein is CSVAGSIYNEQFF.

This chain connects TRBV6-1 to TRBJ1-4, with 10 bases identical to TRBD1. Germline loops: CDR1 MNHNS, CDR2 SASEGT. The length of the CDR3 is 16 residues. With 0 bases clipped from V and 8 bases from J, the junction kept 6 bases outside the gene matches. In nucleotides, the CDR3 is TGTGCCAGCAGTGAAGCCGGCGGGACAGGGGTCGAAAAACTGTTTTTT. The encoded protein is CASSEAGGTGVEKLFF.

This clone has a single count. CDR3 residues: CASSIVAGGEETQYF. The CDR3 DNA is TGTGCCAGTAGTATAGTGGCAGGGGGCGAAGAGACCCAGTACTTC. This rearrangement joins TRBV19 to TRBJ2-5; 8 bases fit TRBD1. J lost 3 bases, V lost 1 base, and 4 bases had no gene match. The CDR3 sequence is 15 residues long. From germline, CDR1 is LNHDA and CDR2 SQIVND (reference sequence).

V usage is TRBV6-2 or TRBV6-3 and J usage is TRBJ1-5; tentative D call: TRBD1 (6 bases). This CDR3 is 15 amino acids long. V was shortened by 4 bases and J by 3 bases, with 13 bases between the two germline ends. Germline loops: CDR1 MNHEY, CDR2 SVGEGT. Written as DNA, the CDR3 is TGTGCCAGCAGTTTCCCTGGGGACAACAATCAGCCCCAGCATTTT. Protein product: CASSFPGDNNQPQHF.

The rearrangement joins TRBV11-2 to TRBJ1-2, with TRBD1 matching 10 bases. V shed 1 base and J 4 bases; nucleotides not matched to a gene: 6. This CDR3 has 16 residues. The germline V gene has CDR1 SGHAT and CDR2 FQNNGV. The chain's CDR3 is CASSLGTGGVPYGYTF. DNA of the CDR3: TGTGCCAGCAGCTTAGGGACAGGGGGTGTCCCCTATGGCTACACCTTC.

The rearrangement links TRBV10-3 to TRBJ2-1, with 12 nucleotides matching TRBD2. Germline trimming cut 6 bases from V and 6 bases from J; bases unmatched to any gene: 9. The CDR3 spans 16 residues. Germline assignment: CDR1 ENHRY and CDR2 SYGVKD. This CDR3 is CAIRLTSGRGGNEQFF. The CDR3 DNA is TGTGCCATCAGACTGACTAGCGGGAGAGGAGGCAATGAGCAGTTCTTC.

This chain uses TRBV27 with TRBJ1-5; a possible D gene is TRBD1 (6 bases). Trimming left V 2 bases short and J 6 bases short, with 14 bases between. Germline assignment: CDR1 MNHEY and CDR2 SMNVEV (reference sequence). This CDR3 comprises 15 residues. The CDR3 is CASSLGQGLGQPQHF. DNA of the CDR3: TGTGCCAGCAGTTTAGGGCAGGGGCTGGGTCAGCCCCAGCATTTT.

The count of this clone is one. The gene calls are TRBV29-1 and TRBJ2-7; 9 bases align to TRBD1. This CDR3 comprises 16 residues. Germline assignment: CDR1 SQVTM and CDR2 ANQGSEA. Trimming at V came to 1 base and at J to 0 bases, leaving 7 bases not matched to a gene. The chain's CDR3 is CSVEASTGGRSYEQYF. In DNA, the CDR3 is TGCAGCGTTGAAGCATCGACAGGGGGACGCTCCTACGAGCAGTACTTC.

In its sample, this clone was seen once. This rearrangement joins TRBV5-1 to TRBJ1-1; TRBD1 matches 7 bases. Germline V CDR1 and CDR2: SGHRS, YFSETQ. The CDR3 sequence is 16 residues long. With 2 bases clipped from V and 1 base from J, the junction kept 8 bases outside the gene matches. DNA for the CDR3: TGCGCCAGCAGCTTAGCATACTACAGGGGGAACACTGAAGCTTTCTTT. Amino acids: CASSLAYYRGNTEAFF.

In DNA, the CDR3 is TGTGCCAGCAGTCCCAGGGGGCTTCACTATGGCTACACCTTC. This encodes CASSPRGLHYGYTF. V gene TRBV28 combines with J gene TRBJ1-2, with TRBD1 identical over 8 bases. J gave up 3 bases and V 5 bases, and 5 bases lay outside the gene matches. The CDR3 extends over 14 amino acids. Germline V gene sequence: CDR1 MDHEN, CDR2 SYDVKM.

J is TRBJ1-1 and V is TRBV28, with D uncertain. This CDR3 region has 12 residues. With 6 bases removed from V and 4 bases from J, the gap between germline ends came to 9 bases. Germline V gives CDR1 MDHEN, CDR2 SYDVKM. CDR3 region: CASSNAPTEAFF. CDR3 in DNA: TGTGCCAGCAGCAACGCGCCCACTGAAGCTTTCTTT.

The chain links TRBV7-9 to TRBJ2-1; D not certain. Per the germline V gene, CDR1 is SEHNR and CDR2 is FQNEAQ (reference sequence). Trimming left V 6 bases short and J 3 bases short, with 12 bases between. This CDR3 region has 14 residues. CDR3 sequence: CASSKIGVYNEQFF. For the CDR3, the DNA is TGTGCCAGCAGTAAAATAGGAGTCTACAATGAGCAGTTCTTC.

This chain connects TRBV24-1 to TRBJ2-3; TRBD2 agrees at 10 bases. V shed 0 bases, J shed 5 bases, and the junction held 4 bases outside the gene matches. This CDR3 region has 16 residues. Per the germline V gene, CDR1 is KGHDR and CDR2 is SFDVKD. In nucleotides, the CDR3 is TGTGCCACCAGTGATTTGCTAGCGGGAGAGGGAGATACGCAGTATTTT. Protein: CATSDLLAGEGDTQYF.

This clone was picked up one time. This chain joins TRBV6-5 and TRBJ1-6, with D tentatively TRBD1 (6 bases). The CDR3 extends over 14 amino acids. V was clipped by 7 bases and J by 5 bases, with 12 bases between them. Germline CDR1 reads MNHEY; CDR2 reads SVGAGI. Here the CDR3 reads CASKRPGDNSPLHF. The CDR3 region has the DNA TGTGCCAGCAAGAGGCCAGGGGATAATTCACCCCTCCACTTT.

This clone was detected a few times. V gene TRBV4-1 combines with J gene TRBJ1-2, with 7 nucleotides matching TRBD1. Germline V gene data show CDR1 as MGHRA and CDR2 as YSYEKL. The CDR3 loop spans 15 amino acids. The V segment lost 3 bases and the J segment 2 bases; nucleotides outside the gene matches: 6. CDR3 region: CASSQAGQLNYGYTF. CDR3 in DNA: TGCGCCAGCAGCCAGGCGGGACAGTTAAACTATGGCTACACCTTC.

CDR3: CASSYSRDSSYEQYF. The DNA for the CDR3 is TGTGCCAGCAGTTACTCCCGGGACAGCTCCTACGAGCAGTACTTC. The gene calls are TRBV6-5 and TRBJ2-7, with 7 bases lining up with TRBD1. The germline CDR1 and CDR2 sequences are MNHEY and SVGAGI. This CDR3 is built from 15 residues. With V trimmed by 0 bases and J by 0 bases, 2 bases remained unmatched.

CDR3 loop: CASSLLAGGSYEQYF. The CDR3 nucleotides read TGTGCCAGCAGCCTATTAGCGGGAGGGAGCTACGAGCAGTACTTC. The V call is TRBV7-2, the J call TRBJ2-7, with 11 nucleotides matching TRBD2. Per germline, CDR1 SGHTA and CDR2 FQGNSA. This CDR3 has 15 residues. V shed 5 bases and J 3 bases; nucleotides not matched to a gene: 6.

The CDR3 DNA reads TGTGCCAGCAGTTTAGGGACAGGTACTGAAGCTTTCTTT. Its protein is CASSLGTGTEAFF. The chain carries TRBV28 and TRBJ1-1, with 8 bases aligning to TRBD1. The germline V gene encodes CDR1 MDHEN and CDR2 SYDVKM. V was clipped by 2 bases and J by 5 bases; unmatched bases: 1. The CDR3 has 13 amino acids.

The sample holds a few counts of this clone. CDR3 amino acids: CASSLGGTGSYGYTF. CDR3 in DNA: TGTGCCAGCAGTTTAGGTGGGACAGGGAGTTATGGCTACACCTTC. The V gene is TRBV28, the J gene TRBJ1-2, with TRBD1 identical over 9 bases. J gave up 5 bases and V 2 bases, and 6 bases lay outside the gene matches. Germline CDR1 reads MDHEN; CDR2 reads SYDVKM. The CDR3 length is 15 residues.

With regard to this clone: This same CDR3 is encoded by further DNA sequences in the sample. The gene calls are TRBV28 and TRBJ2-6; D is possibly TRBD2 (7 bases). The CDR3 consists of 15 residues. CDR1 is MDHEN and CDR2 is SYDVKM in the germline V gene. Trimming removed 2 bases from V and 4 bases from J, with 9 bases in between. This CDR3 is CASSLGGAGANVLTF. The CDR3 bases are TGTGCCAGCAGTTTAGGGGGGGCCGGGGCCAACGTCCTGACTTTC.

The chain has TRBV7-2 and TRBJ1-4; D perhaps matches TRBD1 (6 bases). Germline lookup yields CDR1 SGHTA and CDR2 FQGNSA. Trimming stripped 4 bases from V and 4 bases from J, with 13 bases between. CDR3 length equals 15 residues. CDR3 residues: CASSSDGQLNEKLFF. DNA for the CDR3: TGTGCCAGCAGCTCCGACGGACAGCTTAATGAAAAACTGTTTTTT.

The chain links TRBV6-5 to TRBJ2-1, with D hard to call. V gave up 4 bases and J gave up 9 bases, with 13 bases separating them. CDR1 is MNHEY, CDR2 SVGAGI, per germline. The CDR3 spans 13 residues. The chain's CDR3 is CASSSLTRGEQFF. For the CDR3, the DNA is TGTGCCAGCAGTTCTCTGACGCGAGGTGAGCAGTTCTTC.